The clone carrying this T cell receptor beta chain was observed many times. This sample stems from a study of neurological immune-mediated disorders. One entry per CDR3 protein results from TCRdb running MiXCR on the 5' RACE reads. The top ten clones hold about 1.8% of a sample with tens of thousands of distinct CDR3 sequences, 10% of them seen once. This CDR3 is 15 amino acids long. Germline V gives CDR1 SGHTA, CDR2 FQGTGA. V lost 0 bases and J lost 7; bases outside the gene matches: 4. The TCR originated in a man in his forties in good health. The material sequenced was PBMCs. The rearrangement joins TRBV7-3 to TRBJ1-1; 11 bases align to TRBD1. CDR3 DNA sequence: TGTGCCAGCAGCTTAACAGGACAGGGGGCGAATGAAGCTTTCTTT. This encodes CASSLTGQGANEAFF. Full variable domain (remainder filled in from reference TRBV7-3 and TRBJ1-1): GAGVSQTPSNKVTEKGKYVELRCDPISGHTALYWYRQSLGQGPEFLIYFQGTGAADDSGLPNDRFFAVRPEGSVSTLKIQRTERGDSAVYLCASSLTGQGANEAFFGQGTRLTVV.